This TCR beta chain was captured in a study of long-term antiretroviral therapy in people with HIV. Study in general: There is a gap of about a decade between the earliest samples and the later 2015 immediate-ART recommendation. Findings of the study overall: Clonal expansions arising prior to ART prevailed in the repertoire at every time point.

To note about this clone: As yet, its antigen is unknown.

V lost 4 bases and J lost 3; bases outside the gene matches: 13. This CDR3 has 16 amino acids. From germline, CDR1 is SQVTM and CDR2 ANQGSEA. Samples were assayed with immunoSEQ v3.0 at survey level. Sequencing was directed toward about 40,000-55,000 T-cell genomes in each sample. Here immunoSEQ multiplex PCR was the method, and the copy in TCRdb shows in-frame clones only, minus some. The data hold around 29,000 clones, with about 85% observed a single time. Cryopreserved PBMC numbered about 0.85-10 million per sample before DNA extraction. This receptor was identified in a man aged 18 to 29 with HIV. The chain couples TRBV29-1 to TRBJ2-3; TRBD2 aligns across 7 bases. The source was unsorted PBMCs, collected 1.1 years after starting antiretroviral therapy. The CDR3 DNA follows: TGCAGCGTTGTTTCGGGCCGGCTAGCGGAGACAGATACGCAGTATTTT. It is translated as CSVVSGRLAETDTQYF.